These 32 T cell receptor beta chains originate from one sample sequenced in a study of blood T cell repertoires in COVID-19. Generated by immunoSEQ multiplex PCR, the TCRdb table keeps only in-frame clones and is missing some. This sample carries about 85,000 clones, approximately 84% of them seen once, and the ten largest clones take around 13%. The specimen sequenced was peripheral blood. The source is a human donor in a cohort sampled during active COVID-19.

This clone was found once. The CDR3: CASSLAGGNYEQYF. CDR3 nucleotide sequence: TGTGCCAGCAGTTTGGCAGGGGGAAACTACGAGCAGTACTTC. This chain uses TRBV28 with TRBJ2-7, with 7 positions matching TRBD1. J lost 3 bases, V lost 3 bases, and 5 bases had no gene match. The germline gives CDR1 MDHEN, CDR2 SYDVKM. The CDR3 is made up of 14 amino acids.

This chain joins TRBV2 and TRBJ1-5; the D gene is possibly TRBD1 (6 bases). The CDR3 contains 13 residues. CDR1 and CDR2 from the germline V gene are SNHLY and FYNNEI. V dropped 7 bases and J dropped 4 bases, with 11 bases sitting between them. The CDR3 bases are TGTGCCAGCAACTGGGACAATAATCAGCCCCAGCATTTT. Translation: CASNWDNNQPQHF.

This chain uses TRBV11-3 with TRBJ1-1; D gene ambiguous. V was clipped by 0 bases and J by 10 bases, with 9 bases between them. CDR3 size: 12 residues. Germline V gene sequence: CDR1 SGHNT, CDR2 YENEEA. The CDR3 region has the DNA TGTGCCAGCAGCTTAGACGGGAGGCGAGCTTTCTTT. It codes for CASSLDGRRAFF.

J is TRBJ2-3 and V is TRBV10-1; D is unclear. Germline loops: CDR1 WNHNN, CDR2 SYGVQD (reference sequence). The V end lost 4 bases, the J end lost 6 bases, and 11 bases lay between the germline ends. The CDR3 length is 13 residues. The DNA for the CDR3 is TGCGCCAGCAGTGTGGGCTTGGGTGATACGCAGTATTTT. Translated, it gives CASSVGLGDTQYF.

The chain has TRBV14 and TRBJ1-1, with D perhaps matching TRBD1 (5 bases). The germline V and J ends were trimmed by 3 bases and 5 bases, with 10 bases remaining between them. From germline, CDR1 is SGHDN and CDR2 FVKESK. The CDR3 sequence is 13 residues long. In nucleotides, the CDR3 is TGTGCCAGCAGCCAGGGGCAGGTAACTGAAGCTTTCTTT. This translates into CASSQGQVTEAFF.

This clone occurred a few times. The CDR3 here is CASSYGRTGGDTGELFF. The CDR3 nucleotides are TGTGCCAGCAGTTACGGAAGGACAGGGGGCGACACCGGGGAGCTGTTTTTT. The chain combines TRBV6-2 or TRBV6-3 with TRBJ2-2, with 11 bases lining up with TRBD1. The CDR3 has 17 residues. The germline gives CDR1 MNHEY, CDR2 SVGEGT. V lost 2 bases, J lost 3 bases, and 5 bases stayed unmatched.

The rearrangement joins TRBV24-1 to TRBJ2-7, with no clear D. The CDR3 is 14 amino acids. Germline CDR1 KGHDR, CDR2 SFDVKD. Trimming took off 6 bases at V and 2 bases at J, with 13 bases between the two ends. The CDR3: CATSQNLAPYEQYF. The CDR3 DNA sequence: TGTGCCACCAGTCAGAATCTGGCCCCCTACGAGCAGTACTTC.

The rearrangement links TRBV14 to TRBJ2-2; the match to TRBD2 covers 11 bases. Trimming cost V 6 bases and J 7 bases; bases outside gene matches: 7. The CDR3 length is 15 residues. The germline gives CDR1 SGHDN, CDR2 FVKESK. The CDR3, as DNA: TGTGCCAGCAGTCCCACTAGCGGGGGAGACGGGGAGCTGTTTTTT. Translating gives CASSPTSGGDGELFF.

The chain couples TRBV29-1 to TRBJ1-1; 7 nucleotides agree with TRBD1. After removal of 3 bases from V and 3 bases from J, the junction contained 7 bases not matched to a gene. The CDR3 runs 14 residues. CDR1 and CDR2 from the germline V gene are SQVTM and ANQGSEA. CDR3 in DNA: TGCAGCGTTGAGGGACAGAAAAGGGACACTGAAGCTTTCTTT. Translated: CSVEGQKRDTEAFF. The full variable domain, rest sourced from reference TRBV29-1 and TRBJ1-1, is SAVISQKPSRDICQRGTSLTIQCQVDSQVTMMFWYRQQPGQSLTLIATANQGSEATYESGFVIDKFPISRPNLTFSTLTVSNMSPEDSSIYLCSVEGQKRDTEAFFGQGTRLTVV.

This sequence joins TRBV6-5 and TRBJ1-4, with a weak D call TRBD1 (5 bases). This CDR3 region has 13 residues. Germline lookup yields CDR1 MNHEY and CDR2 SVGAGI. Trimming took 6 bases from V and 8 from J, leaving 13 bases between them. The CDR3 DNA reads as TGTGCCAGCAGACCCAACCCAGGGGAAAAACTGTTTTTT. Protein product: CASRPNPGEKLFF.

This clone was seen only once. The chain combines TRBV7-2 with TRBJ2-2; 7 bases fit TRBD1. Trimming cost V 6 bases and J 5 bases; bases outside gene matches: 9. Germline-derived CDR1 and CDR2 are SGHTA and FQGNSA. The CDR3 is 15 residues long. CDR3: CASRIMTGRTGELFF. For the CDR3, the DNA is TGTGCCAGCAGAATAATGACAGGGCGGACCGGGGAGCTGTTTTTT. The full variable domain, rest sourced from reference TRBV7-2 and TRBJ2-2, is GAGVSQSPSNKVTEKGKDVELRCDPISGHTALYWYRQSLGQGLEFLIYFQGNSAPDKSGLPSDRFSAERTGGSVSTLTIQRTQQEDSAVYLCASRIMTGRTGELFFGEGSRLTVL.

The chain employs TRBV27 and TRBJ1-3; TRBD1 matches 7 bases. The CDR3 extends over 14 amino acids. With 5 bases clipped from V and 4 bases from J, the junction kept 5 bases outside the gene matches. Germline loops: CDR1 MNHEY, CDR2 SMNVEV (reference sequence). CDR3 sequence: CASSPRGQGNTIYF. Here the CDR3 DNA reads TGTGCCAGCAGTCCGCGGGGACAGGGAAACACCATATATTTT.

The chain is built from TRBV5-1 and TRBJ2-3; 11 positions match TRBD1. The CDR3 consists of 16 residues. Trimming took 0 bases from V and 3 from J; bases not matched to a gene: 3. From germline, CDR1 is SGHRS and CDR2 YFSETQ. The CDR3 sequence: CASSLAGTGGTDTQYF. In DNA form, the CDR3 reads TGCGCCAGCAGCTTGGCCGGGACAGGGGGAACAGATACGCAGTATTTT.

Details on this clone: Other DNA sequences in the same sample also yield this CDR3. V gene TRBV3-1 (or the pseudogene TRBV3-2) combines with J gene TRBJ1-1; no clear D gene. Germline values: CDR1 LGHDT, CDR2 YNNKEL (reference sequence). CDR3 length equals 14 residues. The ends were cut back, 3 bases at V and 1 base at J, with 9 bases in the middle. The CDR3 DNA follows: TGTGCCAGCAGCCAGGACTTGGGGAACACTGAAGCTTTCTTT. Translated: CASSQDLGNTEAFF.

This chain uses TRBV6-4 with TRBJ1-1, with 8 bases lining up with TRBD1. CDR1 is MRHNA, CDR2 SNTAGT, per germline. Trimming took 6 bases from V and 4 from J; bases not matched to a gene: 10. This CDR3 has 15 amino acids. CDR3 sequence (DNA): TGTGCCAGCAGACCGCAGGGGGCAGGGGGCACTGAAGCTTTCTTT. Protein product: CASRPQGAGGTEAFF.

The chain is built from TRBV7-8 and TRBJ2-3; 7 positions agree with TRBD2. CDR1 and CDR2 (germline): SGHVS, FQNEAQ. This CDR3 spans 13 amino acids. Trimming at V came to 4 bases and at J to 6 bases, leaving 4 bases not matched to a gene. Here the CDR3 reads CASSSGLLDTQYF. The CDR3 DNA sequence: TGTGCCAGCAGCTCGGGACTACTGGATACGCAGTATTTT. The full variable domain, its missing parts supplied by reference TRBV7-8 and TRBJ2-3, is GAGVSQSPRYKVAKRGQDVALRCDPISGHVSLFWYQQALGQGPEFLTYFQNEAQLDKSGLPSDRFFAERPEGSVSTLKIQRTQQEDSAVYLCASSSGLLDTQYFGPGTRLTVL.

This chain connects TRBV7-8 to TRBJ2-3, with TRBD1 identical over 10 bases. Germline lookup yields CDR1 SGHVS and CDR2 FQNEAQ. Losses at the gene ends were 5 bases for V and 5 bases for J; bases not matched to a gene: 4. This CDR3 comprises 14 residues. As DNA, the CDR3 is TGTGCCAGCAGCACTGGACAGGGGGTAGATACGCAGTATTTT. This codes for CASSTGQGVDTQYF.

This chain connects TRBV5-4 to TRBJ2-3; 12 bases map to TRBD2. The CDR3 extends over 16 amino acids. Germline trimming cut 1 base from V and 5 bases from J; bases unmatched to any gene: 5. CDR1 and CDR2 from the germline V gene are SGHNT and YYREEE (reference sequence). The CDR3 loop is CASSLQLAGGIDTQYF. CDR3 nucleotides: TGTGCCAGCAGCTTGCAACTAGCGGGGGGAATAGATACGCAGTATTTT.

The DNA of the CDR3 is TGCAGTGCTAGTGCCGCCGGGACAGGGGTCAATGAGCAGTTCTTC. Its protein is CSASAAGTGVNEQFF. V gene TRBV20-1 combines with J gene TRBJ2-1; TRBD1 agrees at 10 bases. This CDR3 contains 15 residues. V shed 3 bases, J shed 6 bases, and the junction held 8 bases outside the gene matches. Germline assignment: CDR1 DFQATT and CDR2 SNEGSKA (reference sequence).

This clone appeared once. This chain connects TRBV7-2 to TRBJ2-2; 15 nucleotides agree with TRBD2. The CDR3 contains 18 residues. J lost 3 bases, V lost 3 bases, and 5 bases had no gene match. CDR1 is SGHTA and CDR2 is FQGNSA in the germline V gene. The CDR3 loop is CASSFRTSGGADTGELFF. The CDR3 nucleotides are TGTGCCAGCAGCTTTCGGACTAGCGGGGGGGCGGACACCGGGGAGCTGTTTTTT.

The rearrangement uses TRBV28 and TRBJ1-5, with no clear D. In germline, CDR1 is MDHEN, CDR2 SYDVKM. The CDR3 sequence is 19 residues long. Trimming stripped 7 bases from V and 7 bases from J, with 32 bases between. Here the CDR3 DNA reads TGTGCCAGCAAGCCGGGGAGCGGAGCCTTTATAGCAATCAGGCAGCCCCAGCATTTT. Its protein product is CASKPGSGAFIAIRQPQHF.

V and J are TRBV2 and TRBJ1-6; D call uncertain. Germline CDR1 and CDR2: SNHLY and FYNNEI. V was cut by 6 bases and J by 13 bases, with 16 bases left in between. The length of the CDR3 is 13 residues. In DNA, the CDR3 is TGTGCCAGCAGAGAGGACGGGGTGGGGCCCCTCCACTTT. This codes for CASREDGVGPLHF.

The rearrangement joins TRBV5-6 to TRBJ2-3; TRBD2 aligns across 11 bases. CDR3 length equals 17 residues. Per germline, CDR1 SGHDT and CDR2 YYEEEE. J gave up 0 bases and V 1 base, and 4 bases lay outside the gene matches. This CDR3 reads CASSLTSGGHSTDTQYF. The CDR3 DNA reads TGTGCCAGCAGCTTGACTAGCGGGGGCCATAGCACAGATACGCAGTATTTT.

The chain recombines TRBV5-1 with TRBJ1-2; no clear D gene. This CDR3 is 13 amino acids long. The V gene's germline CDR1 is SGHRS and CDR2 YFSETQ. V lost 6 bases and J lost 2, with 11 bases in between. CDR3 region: CASNPGQNYGYTF. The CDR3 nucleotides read TGCGCCAGCAATCCGGGTCAGAACTATGGCTACACCTTC.

The CDR3 loop is CAISGPGTGNTEAFF. CDR3 nucleotide sequence: TGTGCCATCAGTGGACCCGGGACAGGGAACACTGAAGCTTTCTTT. V gene TRBV10-3 combines with J gene TRBJ1-1, with 8 bases aligning to TRBD1. The CDR3 is 15 amino acids. Germline CDR1 is ENHRY and CDR2 is SYGVKD. With 4 bases clipped from V and 1 base from J, the junction kept 5 bases outside the gene matches.

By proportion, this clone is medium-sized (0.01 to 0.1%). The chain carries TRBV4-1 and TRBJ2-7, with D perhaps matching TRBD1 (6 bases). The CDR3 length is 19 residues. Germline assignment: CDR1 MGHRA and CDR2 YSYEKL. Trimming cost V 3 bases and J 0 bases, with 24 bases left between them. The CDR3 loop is CASSHPGLKTGTFSYEQYF. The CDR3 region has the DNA TGCGCCAGCAGCCATCCGGGGTTGAAAACAGGGACCTTCTCCTACGAGCAGTACTTC.

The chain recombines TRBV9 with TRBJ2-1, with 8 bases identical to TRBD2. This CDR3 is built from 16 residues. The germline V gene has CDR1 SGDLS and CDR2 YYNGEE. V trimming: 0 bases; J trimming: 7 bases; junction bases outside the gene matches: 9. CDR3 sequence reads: CASSVGGLALRNEQFF. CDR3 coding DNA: TGTGCCAGCAGCGTAGGAGGACTAGCTCTTCGGAATGAGCAGTTCTTC.

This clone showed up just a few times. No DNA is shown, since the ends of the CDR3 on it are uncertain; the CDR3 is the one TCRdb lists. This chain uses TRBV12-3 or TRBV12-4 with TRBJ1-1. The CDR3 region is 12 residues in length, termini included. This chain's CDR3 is CASSLSLRGAFF.

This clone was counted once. This CDR3 reads CASSVSSTEGVQHF. CDR3 in DNA: TGTGCCAGCAGCGTCTCCAGTACCGAGGGGGTTCAGCATTTT. The chain carries TRBV9 and TRBJ1-5; a weak D match, TRBD1 (6 bases). The CDR3 has 14 amino acids. In germline, CDR1 is SGDLS, CDR2 YYNGEE. Trimming shortened V by 2 bases and J by 13 bases, and 19 bases separated the two germline ends.

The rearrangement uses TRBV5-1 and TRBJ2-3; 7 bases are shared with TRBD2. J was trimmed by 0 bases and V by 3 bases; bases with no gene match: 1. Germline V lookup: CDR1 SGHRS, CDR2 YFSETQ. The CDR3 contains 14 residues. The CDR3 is CASSSRGSTDTQYF. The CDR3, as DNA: TGCGCCAGCAGCTCGCGGGGGAGCACAGATACGCAGTATTTT.

The CDR3 region has the DNA TGTGCCAGCAGCTTGTACCACCGAGCGAACACCGGGGAGCTGTTTTTT. As protein: CASSLYHRANTGELFF. The rearrangement uses TRBV5-5 and TRBJ2-2; D call uncertain. The CDR3 totals 16 residues. Trimming took off 1 base at V and 0 bases at J, with 10 bases between the two ends. Germline CDR1 and CDR2: SGHKS and YYEKEE (reference sequence). Looking up the rest from reference TRBV5-5 and TRBJ2-2 gives the full variable domain: DAGVTQSPTHLIKTRGQQVTLRCSPISGHKSVSWYQQVLGQGPQFIFQYYEKEERGRGNFPDRFSARQFPNYSSELNVNALLLGDSALYLCASSLYHRANTGELFFGEGSRLTVL.

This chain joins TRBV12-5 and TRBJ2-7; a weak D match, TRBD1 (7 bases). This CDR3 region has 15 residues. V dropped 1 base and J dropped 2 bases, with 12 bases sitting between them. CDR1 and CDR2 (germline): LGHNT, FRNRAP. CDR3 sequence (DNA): TGTGCTAGTGGTTTGGGGGGGGACAGTACCTACGAGCAGTACTTC. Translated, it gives CASGLGGDSTYEQYF.